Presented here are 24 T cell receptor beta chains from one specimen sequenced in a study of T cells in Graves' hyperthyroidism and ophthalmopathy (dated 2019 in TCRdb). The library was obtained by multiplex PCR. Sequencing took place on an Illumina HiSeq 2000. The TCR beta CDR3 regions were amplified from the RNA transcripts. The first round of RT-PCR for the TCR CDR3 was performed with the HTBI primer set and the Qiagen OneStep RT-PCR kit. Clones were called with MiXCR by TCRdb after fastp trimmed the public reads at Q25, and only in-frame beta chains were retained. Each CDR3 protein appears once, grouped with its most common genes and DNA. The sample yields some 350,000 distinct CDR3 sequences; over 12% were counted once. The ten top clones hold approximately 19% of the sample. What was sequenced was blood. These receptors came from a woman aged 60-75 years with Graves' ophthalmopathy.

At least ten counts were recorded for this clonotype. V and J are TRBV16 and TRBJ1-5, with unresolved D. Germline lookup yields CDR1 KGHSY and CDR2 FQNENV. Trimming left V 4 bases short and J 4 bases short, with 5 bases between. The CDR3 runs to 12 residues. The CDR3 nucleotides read TGTGCCAGCAGCCCCCAAAATCAGCCCCAGCATTTT. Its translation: CASSPQNQPQHF.

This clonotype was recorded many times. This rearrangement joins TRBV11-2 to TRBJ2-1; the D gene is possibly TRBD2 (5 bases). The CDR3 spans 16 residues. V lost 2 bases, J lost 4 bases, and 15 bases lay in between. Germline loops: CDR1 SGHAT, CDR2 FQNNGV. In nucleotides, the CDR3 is TGTGCCAGCAGCTTAAGGTCCCGAGCGGCGTACAATGAGCAGTTCTTC. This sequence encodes CASSLRSRAAYNEQFF. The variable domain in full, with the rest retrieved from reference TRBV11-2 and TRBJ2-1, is EAGVAQSPRYKIIEKRQSVAFWCNPISGHATLYWYQQILGQGPKLLIQFQNNGVVDDSQLPKDRFSAERLKGVDSTLKIQPAKLEDSAVYLCASSLRSRAAYNEQFFGPGTRLTVL.

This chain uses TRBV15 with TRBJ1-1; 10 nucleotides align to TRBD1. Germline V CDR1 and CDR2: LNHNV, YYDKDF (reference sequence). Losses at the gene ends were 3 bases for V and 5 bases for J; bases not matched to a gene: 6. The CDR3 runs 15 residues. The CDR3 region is CATSRGQGLGTEAFF. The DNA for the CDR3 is TGTGCCACCAGCAGGGGACAGGGGCTGGGGACTGAAGCTTTCTTT.

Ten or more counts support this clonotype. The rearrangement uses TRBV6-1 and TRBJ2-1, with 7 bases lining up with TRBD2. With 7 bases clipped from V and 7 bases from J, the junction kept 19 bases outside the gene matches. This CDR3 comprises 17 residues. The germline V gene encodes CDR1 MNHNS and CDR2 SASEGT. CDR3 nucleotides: TGTGCCAGCACCCTCTCAATGGTGGCGGGAGAGATGAATGAGCAGTTCTTC. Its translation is CASTLSMVAGEMNEQFF.

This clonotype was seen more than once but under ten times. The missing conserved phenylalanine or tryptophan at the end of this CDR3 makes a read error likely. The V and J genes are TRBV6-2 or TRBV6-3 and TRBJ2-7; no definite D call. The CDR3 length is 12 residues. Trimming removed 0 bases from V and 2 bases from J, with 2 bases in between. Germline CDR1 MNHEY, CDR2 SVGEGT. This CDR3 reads CASSYSTYEQYL. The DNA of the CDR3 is TGTGCCAGCAGTTACTCTACCTACGAGCAGTACCTC.

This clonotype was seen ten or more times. In nucleotides, the CDR3 is TGTGCCAGCAGAGTAAGAGGCTCCTACGAGCAGTACTTC. Translated, it gives CASRVRGSYEQYF. The chain couples TRBV6-1 to TRBJ2-7, with unresolved D. CDR1 and CDR2 (germline): MNHNS, SASEGT. V shed 6 bases and J shed 0 bases, with 9 bases lying between them. This CDR3 contains 13 residues.

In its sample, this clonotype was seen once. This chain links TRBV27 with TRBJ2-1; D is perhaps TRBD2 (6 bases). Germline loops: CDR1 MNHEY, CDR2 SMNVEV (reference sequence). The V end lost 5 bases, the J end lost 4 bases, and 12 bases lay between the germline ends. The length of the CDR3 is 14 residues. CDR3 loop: CASSLAGPYNEQFF. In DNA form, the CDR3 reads TGTGCCAGCAGTCTGGCGGGGCCTTACAATGAGCAGTTCTTC.

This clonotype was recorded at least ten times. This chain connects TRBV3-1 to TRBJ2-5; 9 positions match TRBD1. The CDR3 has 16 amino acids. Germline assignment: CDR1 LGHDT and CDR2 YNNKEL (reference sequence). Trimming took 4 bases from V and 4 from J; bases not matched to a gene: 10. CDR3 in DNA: TGTGCCAGCAGCCCTCCCGGGACAGGGCTGGGAGAGACCCAGTACTTC. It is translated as CASSPPGTGLGETQYF.

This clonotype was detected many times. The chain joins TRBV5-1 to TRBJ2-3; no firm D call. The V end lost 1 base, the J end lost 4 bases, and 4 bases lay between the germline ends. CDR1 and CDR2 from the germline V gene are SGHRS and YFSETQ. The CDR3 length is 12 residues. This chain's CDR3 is CASSLRADTQYF. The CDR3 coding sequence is TGCGCCAGCAGCTTGCGGGCAGATACGCAGTATTTT. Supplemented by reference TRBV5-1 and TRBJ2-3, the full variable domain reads KAGVTQTPRYLIKTRGQQVTLSCSPISGHRSVSWYQQTPGQGLQFLFEYFSETQRNKGNFPGRFSGRQFSNSRSEMNVSTLELGDSALYLCASSLRADTQYFGPGTRLTVL.

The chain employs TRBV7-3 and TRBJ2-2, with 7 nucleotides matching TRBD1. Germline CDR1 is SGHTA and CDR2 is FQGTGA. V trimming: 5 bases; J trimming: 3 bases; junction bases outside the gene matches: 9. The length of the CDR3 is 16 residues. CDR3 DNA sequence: TGTGCCAGCAGCCCGCAGGGACAGCAGTACACCGGGGAGCTGTTTTTT. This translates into CASSPQGQQYTGELFF.

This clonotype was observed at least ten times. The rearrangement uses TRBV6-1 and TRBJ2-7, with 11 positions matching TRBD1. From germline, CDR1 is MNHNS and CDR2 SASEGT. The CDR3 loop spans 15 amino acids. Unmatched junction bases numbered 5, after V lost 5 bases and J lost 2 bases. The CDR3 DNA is TGTGCCAGCAGTTCGGACAGGGGGCGCGCCTACGAGCAGTACTTC. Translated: CASSSDRGRAYEQYF.

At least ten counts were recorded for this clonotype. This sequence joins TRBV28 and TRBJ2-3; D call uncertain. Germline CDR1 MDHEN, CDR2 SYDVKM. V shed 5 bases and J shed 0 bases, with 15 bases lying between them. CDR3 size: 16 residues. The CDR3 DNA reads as TGTGCCAGCAGTCAACCGGGCGGATATAGCACAGATACGCAGTATTTT. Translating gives CASSQPGGYSTDTQYF. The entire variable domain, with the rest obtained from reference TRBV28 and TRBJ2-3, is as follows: DVKVTQSSRYLVKRTGEKVFLECVQDMDHENMFWYRQDPGLGLRLIYFSYDVKMKEKGDIPEGYSVSREKKERFSLILESASTNQTSMYLCASSQPGGYSTDTQYFGPGTRLTVL.

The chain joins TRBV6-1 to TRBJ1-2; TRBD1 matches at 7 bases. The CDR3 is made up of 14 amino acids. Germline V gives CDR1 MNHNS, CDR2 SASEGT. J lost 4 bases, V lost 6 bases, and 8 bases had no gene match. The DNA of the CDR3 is TGTGCCAGCAGAACACAGGGGCTCGGCTATGGCTACACCTTC. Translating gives CASRTQGLGYGYTF.

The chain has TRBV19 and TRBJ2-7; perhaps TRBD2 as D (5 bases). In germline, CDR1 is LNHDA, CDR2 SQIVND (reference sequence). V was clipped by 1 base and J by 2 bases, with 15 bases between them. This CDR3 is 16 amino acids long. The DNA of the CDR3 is TGTGCCAGTAGTATAGCTTCGGGGAGTATTACCTACGAGCAGTACTTC. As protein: CASSIASGSITYEQYF.

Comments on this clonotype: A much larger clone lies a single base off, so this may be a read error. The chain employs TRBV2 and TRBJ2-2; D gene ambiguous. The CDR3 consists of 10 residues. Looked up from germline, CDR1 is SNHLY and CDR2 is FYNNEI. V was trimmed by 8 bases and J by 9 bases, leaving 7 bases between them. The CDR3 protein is CASFGRELFF. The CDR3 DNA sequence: TGTGCCAGCTTCGGCAGGGAGCTGTTTTTT.

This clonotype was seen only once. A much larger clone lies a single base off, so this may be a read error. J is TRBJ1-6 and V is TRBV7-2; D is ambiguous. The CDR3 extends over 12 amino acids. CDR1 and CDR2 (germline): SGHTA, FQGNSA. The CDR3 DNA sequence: TGTGCCAACAGCTTAGACGTATCACCCCTCCACTTT. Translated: CANSLDVSPLHF.

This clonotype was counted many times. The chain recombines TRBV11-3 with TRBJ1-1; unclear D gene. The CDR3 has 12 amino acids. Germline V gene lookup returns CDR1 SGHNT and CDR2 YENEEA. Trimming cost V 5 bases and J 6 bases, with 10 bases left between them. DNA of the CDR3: TGTGCCAGCAGCGGCGACGGCGCTGAAGCTTTCTTT. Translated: CASSGDGAEAFF.

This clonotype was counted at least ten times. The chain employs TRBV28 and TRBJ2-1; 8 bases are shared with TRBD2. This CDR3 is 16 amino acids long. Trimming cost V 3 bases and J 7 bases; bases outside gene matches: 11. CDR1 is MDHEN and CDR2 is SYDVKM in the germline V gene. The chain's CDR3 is CASSFPGSGRVNEQFF. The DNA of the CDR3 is TGTGCCAGCAGTTTCCCGGGGAGCGGGAGAGTTAATGAGCAGTTCTTC. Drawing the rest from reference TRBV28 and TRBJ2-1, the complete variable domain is DVKVTQSSRYLVKRTGEKVFLECVQDMDHENMFWYRQDPGLGLRLIYFSYDVKMKEKGDIPEGYSVSREKKERFSLILESASTNQTSMYLCASSFPGSGRVNEQFFGPGTRLTVL.

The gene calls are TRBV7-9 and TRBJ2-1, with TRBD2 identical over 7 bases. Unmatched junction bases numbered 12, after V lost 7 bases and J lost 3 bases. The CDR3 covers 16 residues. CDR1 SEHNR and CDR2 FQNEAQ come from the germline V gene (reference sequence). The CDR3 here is CASTSRGRAFYNEQFF. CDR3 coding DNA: TGTGCCAGCACCTCTCGGGGGAGGGCCTTCTACAATGAGCAGTTCTTC.

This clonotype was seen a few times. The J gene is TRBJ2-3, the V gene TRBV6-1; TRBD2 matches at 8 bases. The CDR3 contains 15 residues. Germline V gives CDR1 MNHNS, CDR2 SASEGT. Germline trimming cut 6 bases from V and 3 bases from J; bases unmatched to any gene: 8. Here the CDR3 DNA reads TGTGCCAGCAGAAGCCTAGCGGGTGGGACAGATACGCAGTATTTT. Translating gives CASRSLAGGTDTQYF.

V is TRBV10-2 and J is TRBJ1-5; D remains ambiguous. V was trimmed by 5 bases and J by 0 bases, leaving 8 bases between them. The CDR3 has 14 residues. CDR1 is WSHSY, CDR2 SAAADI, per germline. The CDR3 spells CASSNIYSNQPQHF. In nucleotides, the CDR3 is TGCGCCAGCAGTAACATCTATAGCAATCAGCCCCAGCATTTT.

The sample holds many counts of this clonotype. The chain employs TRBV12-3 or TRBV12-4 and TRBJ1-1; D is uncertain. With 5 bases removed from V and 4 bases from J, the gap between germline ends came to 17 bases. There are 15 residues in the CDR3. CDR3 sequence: CASSPMTRGITEAFF. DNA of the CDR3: TGTGCCAGCAGTCCTATGACACGAGGAATCACTGAAGCTTTCTTT.

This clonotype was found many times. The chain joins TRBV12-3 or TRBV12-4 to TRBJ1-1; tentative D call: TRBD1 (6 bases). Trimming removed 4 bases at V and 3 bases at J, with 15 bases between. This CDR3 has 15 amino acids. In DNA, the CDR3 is TGTGCCAGCAGTTGGGGGACTCAGGGGTACACTGAAGCTTTCTTT. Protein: CASSWGTQGYTEAFF.

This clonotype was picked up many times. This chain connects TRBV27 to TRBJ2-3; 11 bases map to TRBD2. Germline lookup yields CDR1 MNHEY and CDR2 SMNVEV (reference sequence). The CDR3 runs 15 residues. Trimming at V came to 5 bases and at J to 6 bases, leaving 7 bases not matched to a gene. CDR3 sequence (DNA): TGTGCCAGCAGTGTTAGCGGGAGGGCATGGGATACGCAGTATTTT. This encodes CASSVSGRAWDTQYF.